The T cell receptor beta chain under discussion was sequenced for a study of T cells in Graves' hyperthyroidism and ophthalmopathy (dated by TCRdb to about 2019). About the investigation overall: Peripheral blood was collected at initial diagnosis, before any treatment. To identify distinguishing TCR V-J signatures, a discovery cohort of about a hundred patients was used, comprising 40 to 45 with Graves' ophthalmopathy and some 60 with stable Graves' hyperthyroidism. Whether ophthalmopathy could be predicted prospectively was tested in an independent validation cohort made up of about 20 hyperthyroidism patients plus 17 patients who later progressed to ophthalmopathy. For training and testing, the 100 or so patients in the discovery cohort were randomly divided in a 7:3 ratio. Thyroid tissue and blood T-cell repertoires from roughly six Graves' hyperthyroidism patients were also compared in the study. Following sampling, methimazole starting at 30 mg daily was given to hyperthyroidism patients, and high-dose intravenous methylprednisolone was given to ophthalmopathy patients. TCR Vbeta CDR3 sequencing of approximately 140 peripheral blood samples (over 40 ophthalmopathy, about 74 hyperthyroidism and around 17 progressor patients) is reported in the paper. The paper's findings and limits, for the study overall: Sample size was not statistically predetermined, and blinding of investigators to group allocation was not performed. In validation, the model predicted progression to ophthalmopathy with 65% to 71% sensitivity and 72% to 85% specificity, a median of around six months before onset. Most expanded thyroid clonotypes (frequency above 0.001) were also detected in blood, a finding suggesting that blood repertoires may reflect thyroid immune responses. Ophthalmopathy was separated from stable hyperthyroidism by a 13 V-J signature model, with just over 85% sensitivity and roughly 81% specificity obtained in cross-validation and 80%/75% obtained in testing.

Trimming at the junction amounts to 2 bases on V and 4 bases on J, and the germline ends lie 12 bases apart. As encoded in the germline V gene, CDR1 is SGDLS while CDR2 is YYNGEE. There are 14 amino acids in the CDR3, from cysteine to phenylalanine inclusive. Only CDR3 DNA remains: 42 bases, in frame from the first base. The TCR beta CDR3 regions were amplified from the RNA transcripts. A first-round RT-PCR of the TCR CDR3 used the HTBI primer set with the Qiagen OneStep RT-PCR kit. The libraries were constructed in a second round of multiplex PCR and then size-selected and purified. Libraries were sequenced paired-end with 100 bp reads on an Illumina HiSeq2000. In the authors' own workflow: SOAPnuke was used to process the raw data, with reads discarded if the reads contained adapters or uncalled bases, had a mean Phred below 15, or lacked an exact constant-primer or identifier match. COPE v1.2.5 was used to merge the high-quality paired reads, and each unique nucleotide sequence was defined as a clonotype. MiTCR v1.1 was used to align clonotypes to the IMGT TRBV, TRBD and TRBJ reference segments. The analysis included only V-J combinations with a frequency above 0.0001, which together covered 99% to 99.2% of the repertoires. The TCS score was defined as the ratio of F50 (clonal expansion) to E x V (chaos), calculated using BLOSUM62-based TCRdist between CDR3 peptides within each V-J. Welch's t-statistics and random forest reduced fewer than 550 V-J features to 13, which were used in a naive Bayes classifier (R e1071). The raw public data were reprocessed by TCRdb itself: fastp quality trimming at Q25, MiXCR clonotype calling, in-frame beta chains only. Every distinct CDR3 protein forms one entry, paired with its most common genes and DNA. In this record, the V and J calls reflect TCRdb's handling and not the investigators' own analysis. A total of about 370,000 distinct CDR3 sequences appear in this sample, 13% to 15% of them only once. Clones ranked in the top ten supply roughly 19% of the sample.

There are many counts of this clonotype. Its antigen is currently not known. No base quality values were provided; no much bigger clone lies one nucleotide off. Moderately to severely active disease, a Clinical Activity Score of at least 3, a NOSPECS grade of at least 4, and a duration under 3 months were present in ophthalmopathy patients. Patients with uncontrolled infections, other autoimmune diseases, pregnancy or lactation were excluded. Clinical symptoms, serum thyroxine and TRAb, thyroid ultrasound, and orbital computed tomography formed the basis for the diagnoses. Ficoll-Paque density gradient centrifugation was used to isolate PBMCs from 8 to 10 ml of fresh peripheral blood. Total RNA was extracted using Trizol reagent, and RNA quality was assessed on an Agilent 2100 Bioanalyzer.

The chain joins TRBV9 to TRBJ1-1; a tentative D match to TRBD1 spans 6 bases. Sequencing used blood. The TCR sequence derives from a woman aged 55-75 years with Graves' ophthalmopathy. Read as DNA, the sequence is TGTGCCAGCAGCGTGACAGGCGCGGGCACTGAAGCTTTCTTT. Its protein is CASSVTGAGTEAFF.